This T cell receptor beta chain stems from a study of cytomegalovirus exposure and HLA in healthy donors. This table comes from immunoSEQ multiplex PCR, and its TCRdb copy is limited to in-frame clones, with some not included. The sample holds 150,000 to 250,000 clones, approximately 80% seen once. The germline gives CDR1 MNHEY, CDR2 SVGAGI. The CDR3 contains 16 residues. With V trimmed by 0 bases and J by 6 bases, 7 bases remained unmatched. Sequencing was performed on PBMCs. The TCR originated in a woman in her thirties in good health and CMV-seropositive. The chain recombines TRBV6-5 with TRBJ2-3; TRBD2 matches 9 bases. The CDR3 spells CASSYSRTSETDTQYF. The CDR3, as DNA: TGTGCCAGCAGTTACTCGAGGACTAGCGAGACGGATACGCAGTATTTT.